Reported below is one TCR beta chain. This CDR3 spans 14 amino acids. Trimming at V came to 3 bases and at J to 6 bases, leaving 6 bases not matched to a gene. Looked up from germline, CDR1 is SGDLS and CDR2 is YYNGEE. In the source study's methods: Estimated nucleated cell counts came from reference gene primer amplification. Only in-frame clones appear in the TCRdb table, and some are missing; sequencing was by immunoSEQ multiplex PCR. The V and J calls and the clone size are those of that table, but D and trimming were determined from the DNA. In the table there are about 180,000 clones, roughly 81% of which are singletons. The sample belongs to a study of blood T cell repertoires in COVID-19. In the study overall: Acute-phase and convalescent COVID-19 samples originated in the United States, Italy and Spain.

Sequenced: peripheral blood. This sequence was found in a woman of 80 years or more with COVID-19, enrolled during active disease. The gene calls are TRBV9 and TRBJ1-3, with 7 nucleotides matching TRBD1. CDR3: CASSGQGSPNTIYF. The CDR3 DNA follows: TGTGCCAGCAGCGGACAGGGTTCTCCAAACACCATATATTTT.